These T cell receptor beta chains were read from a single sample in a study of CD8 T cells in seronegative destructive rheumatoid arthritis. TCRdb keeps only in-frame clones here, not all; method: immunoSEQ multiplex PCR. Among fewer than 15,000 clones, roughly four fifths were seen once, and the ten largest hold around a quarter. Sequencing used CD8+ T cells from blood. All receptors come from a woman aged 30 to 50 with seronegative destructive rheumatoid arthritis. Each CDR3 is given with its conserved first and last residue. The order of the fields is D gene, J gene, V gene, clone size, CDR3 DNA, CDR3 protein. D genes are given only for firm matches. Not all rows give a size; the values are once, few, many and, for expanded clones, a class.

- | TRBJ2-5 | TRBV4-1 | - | TGCGCCAGCAGCCAAGGCCGGGGACTGGAAGAGGCCCAGTACTTC | CASSQGRGLEEAQYF
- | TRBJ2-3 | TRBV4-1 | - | TGCGCCAGCAGCCAACAGACAGAGCACCATACGCAGTATTTT | CASSQQTEHHTQYF
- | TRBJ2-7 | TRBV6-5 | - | TGTGCCAGCAGTGGACTGAAAACCTACGAGCAGTACTTC | CASSGLKTYEQYF
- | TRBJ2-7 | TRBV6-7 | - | TGTGCCAGCACTCAAGGGGGGGACACCGACTACGAGCAGTACTTC | CASTQGGDTDYEQYF
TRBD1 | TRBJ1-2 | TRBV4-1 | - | TGCGCCAGCAGCCAAGCCGGGACAGGCTATGGCTACACCTTC | CASSQAGTGYGYTF
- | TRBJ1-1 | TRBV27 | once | TGTGCCAGCAGTTTAGATTGGGCGGGGAACACTGAAGCTTTCTTT | CASSLDWAGNTEAFF
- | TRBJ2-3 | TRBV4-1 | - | TGCGCCAGCAGCCTTGGCCCAGTTAGCACAGATACGCAGTATTTT | CASSLGPVSTDTQYF
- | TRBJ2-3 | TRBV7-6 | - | TGTGCCAGCAGCTTAGTGGCCAACACAGATACGCAGTATTTT | CASSLVANTDTQYF
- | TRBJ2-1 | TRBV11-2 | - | TGTGCCAGCAGCAACGACGGGGTCTGGAATGAGCAGTTCTTC | CASSNDGVWNEQFF
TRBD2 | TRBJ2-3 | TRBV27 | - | TGTGCCAGCAGTTTCCCCGGGACTAGCGGAAGCACAGATACGCAGTATTTT | CASSFPGTSGSTDTQYF
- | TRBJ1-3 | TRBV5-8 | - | TGTGCCAGCAGCTTGGAACAGGCAAACACCATATATTTT | CASSLEQANTIYF
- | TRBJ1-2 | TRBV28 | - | TGTGCCAGCAGTTTAGCCCCGGGAGCAGGGTATGGCTACACCTTC | CASSLAPGAGYGYTF
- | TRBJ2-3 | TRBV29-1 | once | TGCAGCGTTGAATTAACAGGATTATTCTCCAATACGCAGTATTTT | CSVELTGLFSNTQYF
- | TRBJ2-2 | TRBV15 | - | TGTGCCACCAGCAGAGACCCGGGGAGAGCTGACGGGGAGCTGTTTTTT | CATSRDPGRADGELFF
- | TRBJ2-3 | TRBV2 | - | TGTGCCAGCCTCACGCAGTATTTT | CASLTQYF
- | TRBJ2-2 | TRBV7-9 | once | TGTGCCAGCAGCTCCGGAAGGGGGGGGGTCAACGGGGAGCTGTTTTTT | CASSSGRGGVNGELFF
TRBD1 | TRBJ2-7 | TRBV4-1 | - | TGCGCCAGCAGCCAAACAGGGGTCGAGCAGTACTTC | CASSQTGVEQYF
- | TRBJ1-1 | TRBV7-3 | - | TGTGCCAGCAGTCGGGGGGACGGCACTGAAGCTTTCTTT | CASSRGDGTEAFF
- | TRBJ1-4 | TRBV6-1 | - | TGTGCCAGCAGTGAACTCTCAGGGGCAACTAATGAAAAACTGTTTTTT | CASSELSGATNEKLFF
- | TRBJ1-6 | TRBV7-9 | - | TGTGCCAGCAGCTTGAACACCCTCCACTTT | CASSLNTLHF
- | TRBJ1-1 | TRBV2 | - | TGTGCCAGCAGTGGGTCGCCGGAGGTGAACACTGAAGCTTTCTTT | CASSGSPEVNTEAFF
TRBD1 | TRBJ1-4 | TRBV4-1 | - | TGCGCCAGCAGTACAAGCGGGACAGGGCTTGAAAAACTGTTTTTT | CASSTSGTGLEKLFF
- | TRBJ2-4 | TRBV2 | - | TGTGCCAGCGAGGGGGTAGAAAACATTCAGTACTTC | CASEGVENIQYF
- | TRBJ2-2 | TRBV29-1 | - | TGCAGCGCCAGGGGGGACATCGACACCGGGGAGCTGTTTTTT | CSARGDIDTGELFF
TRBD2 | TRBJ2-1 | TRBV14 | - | TGTGCCAGCAGCCAAAAAGCGGGGCATGAGCAGTTCTTC | CASSQKAGHEQFF
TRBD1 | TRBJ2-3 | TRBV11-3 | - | TGTGCCAGCAGCGCGCCGCCGACAGGGGGATTGTCAGATACGCAGTATTTT | CASSAPPTGGLSDTQYF
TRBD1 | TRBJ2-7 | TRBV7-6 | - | TGTGCCAGCAGCTTAGGGGGACAGCCATACGAGCAGTACTTC | CASSLGGQPYEQYF
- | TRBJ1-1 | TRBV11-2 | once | TGTGCCAGCAGCTTAGATGAGGGGGTCGTGAACACTGAAGCTTTCTTT | CASSLDEGVVNTEAFF
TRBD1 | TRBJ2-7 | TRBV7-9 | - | TGTGCCACCGAATCCGGGACAGGAGCCTACGAGCAGTACTTC | CATESGTGAYEQYF
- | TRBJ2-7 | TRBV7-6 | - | TGTGCCAGCAGCTTAAGCGGAGGAGTCTACGAGCAGTACTTC | CASSLSGGVYEQYF
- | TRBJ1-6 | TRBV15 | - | TGTGCCACCAGCAGAGATCCGGTGGAGGGGAGAATTAATTCACCCCTCCACTTT | CATSRDPVEGRINSPLHF
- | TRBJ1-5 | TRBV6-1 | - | TGTGCCACCGGAGTTCAGCCCCAGCATTTT | CATGVQPQHF
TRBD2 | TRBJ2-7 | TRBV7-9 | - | TGTGCCAGCAGCCTACCCGCTAGCGGGGGAGACGAGCAGTACTTC | CASSLPASGGDEQYF
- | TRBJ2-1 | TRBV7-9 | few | TGTGCCAGCAGCCATACAGCCGCCGGTGAGCAGTTCTTC | CASSHTAAGEQFF
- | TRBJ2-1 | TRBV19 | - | TGTGCCAGTAGTATAAGTGAGGGGGTAAATCAGTTCTTC | CASSISEGVNQFF
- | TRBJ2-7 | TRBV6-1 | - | TGTGCCAGCAGGAGGGCCAACGAGCAGTACTTC | CASRRANEQYF
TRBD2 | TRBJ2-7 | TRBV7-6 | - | TGTGCCAGCAGCTTTTCGGGAGGGGTGGGCGAGCAGTACTTC | CASSFSGGVGEQYF
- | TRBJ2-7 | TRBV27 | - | TGTGCCAGCAGTTTTGGGCGAGACTACGAGCAGTACTTC | CASSFGRDYEQYF
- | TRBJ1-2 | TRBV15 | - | TGTGCCACCAGCAGGGGGACACTTCTAAGTGGGTATGGCTACACCTTC | CATSRGTLLSGYGYTF
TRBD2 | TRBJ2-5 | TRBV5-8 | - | TGTGCCAGCAGCTTGGGACTAGCGGGGGGAGAGACCCAGTACTTC | CASSLGLAGGETQYF